The entry below describes one T cell receptor beta chain. Its antigen is not known. An assay was performed, and its level was deep. TCRdb keeps only in-frame clones here, not all; method: immunoSEQ multiplex PCR. The sample comprises roughly 2 million clones, 85% to 95% of which are singletons, and more than 0.95% rests with the top ten. This specimen belongs to a study of shared clonotypes between healthy human individuals. General study points: Clonotypes that were shared across four donors made up around 5% of naive CD4 clonotypes.

Naive CD8 cells lacked CD45RO and underwent positive selection for CCR7, leaving out terminally differentiated effector memory CD45RA+ cells. The source of this sequence is a man in his late teens or twenties in good health. Input material: naive CD8+ T cells sorted from blood.

The CDR3 here is CASSQDWGEGNQPQHF. The CDR3 nucleotides read TGCGCCAGCAGCCAAGATTGGGGAGAGGGCAATCAGCCCCAGCATTTT. This rearrangement joins TRBV4-3 to TRBJ1-5; no clear D gene. CDR3 length: 16 residues. Germline V gene data show CDR1 as LGHNA and CDR2 as YSLEER. Between the trimmed V and J ends, which lost 0 bases and 2 bases, there was a span of 11 bases.